These 3 T cell receptor beta chains originate from one sample sequenced in a study of T cell responses to AZD1222 COVID-19 vaccine. This table comes from immunoSEQ multiplex PCR, and its TCRdb copy is limited to in-frame clones, with some not included. The data hold about 48,000 clones, with about 86% observed a single time. Here the sequenced sample was peripheral blood, taken 28 days after the second AZD1222 dose. The receptor set was obtained from an adult who received the AZD1222 COVID-19 vaccine.

V and J are TRBV30 and TRBJ1-5, with D unresolved. Trimming removed 5 bases from V and 5 bases from J, with 13 bases in between. Germline CDR1 reads GTSNPN; CDR2 reads SVGIG (reference sequence). The CDR3 is made up of 13 amino acids. CDR3 DNA sequence: TGTGCCTGGGGGCATTCCGGGGATCAGCCCCAGCATTTT. As protein: CAWGHSGDQPQHF. Combining the CDR3 with reference TRBV30 and TRBJ1-5 gives the whole variable domain SQTIHQWPATLVQPVGSPLSLECTVEGTSNPNLYWYRQAAGRGLQLLFYSVGIGQISSEVPQNLSASRPQDRQFILSSKKLLLSDSGFYLCAWGHSGDQPQHFGDGTRLSIL.

The rearrangement joins TRBV19 to TRBJ2-1; possible D gene TRBD2, 6 bases. The CDR3 is 16 amino acids. Germline CDR1 reads LNHDA; CDR2 reads SQIVND (reference sequence). Trimming removed 7 bases at V and 5 bases at J, with 21 bases between. In DNA, the CDR3 is TGTGCCAGTACGCAAGTTGGAGGGCCGGTCAACAATGAGCAGTTCTTC. Translation gives CASTQVGGPVNNEQFF.

The genes are TRBV12-3 or TRBV12-4 and TRBJ1-5; maybe TRBD1 (5 bases). The CDR3 has 13 residues. The V end was cut by 6 bases, the J end by 3 bases, with 9 bases between. The CDR3 here is CASSGTLNQPQHF. The CDR3 DNA is TGTGCCAGCAGCGGGACTCTCAATCAGCCCCAGCATTTT.